Below are 32 T cell receptor beta chains sequenced from a single sample in a study of blood T cell repertoires in COVID-19 (dated by TCRdb to 2020 to 2022). The method was the immunoSEQ multiplex PCR assay. TCRdb took over this immuneACCESS table, retaining in-frame rearrangements with V and J assigned. Such tables are incomplete; in checked studies, under half of the missing clones stem from an unresolved V gene, and the remainder is unexplained. This sample has around 75,000 clones in its table, and more than 75% of those were observed once. The top ten constitute around 1.3% of the sample. The sequenced sample consisted of peripheral blood. The origin of the receptors is a human donor in a cohort sampled during active COVID-19.

J is TRBJ1-6 and V is TRBV6-5; 7 bases align to TRBD1. With 6 bases clipped from V and 5 bases from J, the junction kept 7 bases outside the gene matches. The CDR3 is made up of 15 amino acids. Germline CDR1 and CDR2: MNHEY and SVGAGI. The CDR3 reads CASRSTGTDNSPLHF. The CDR3 region has the DNA TGTGCCAGCAGATCGACAGGGACGGATAATTCACCCCTCCACTTT.

The rearrangement joins TRBV5-5 to TRBJ2-5, with D tentatively TRBD2 (5 bases). V was pared by 0 bases and J by 5 bases, with 14 bases between. The CDR3 is 15 amino acids. Germline V gene lookup returns CDR1 SGHKS and CDR2 YYEKEE (reference sequence). Here the CDR3 reads CASSLALEEAETQYF. CDR3 bases: TGTGCCAGCAGCTTGGCCTTGGAGGAGGCGGAGACCCAGTACTTC.

The genes are TRBV11-2 and TRBJ1-1; D is undetermined. Trimming cost V 6 bases and J 5 bases, with 13 bases left between them. Germline V lookup: CDR1 SGHAT, CDR2 FQNNGV. This CDR3 has 13 residues. The CDR3 sequence: CASRGLGGTEAFF. DNA of the CDR3: TGTGCCAGCAGGGGCCTCGGAGGGACTGAAGCTTTCTTT.

The rearrangement uses TRBV28 and TRBJ2-7; the match to TRBD2 covers 14 bases. CDR1 is MDHEN, CDR2 SYDVKM, per germline. Germline trimming cut 8 bases from V and 6 bases from J; bases unmatched to any gene: 15. The CDR3 covers 17 residues. CDR3 region: CASGRGDGLAGGREQYF. CDR3 nucleotide sequence: TGTGCCAGCGGCAGAGGGGACGGACTAGCGGGAGGCCGCGAGCAGTACTTC. The full variable domain, rest sourced from reference TRBV28 and TRBJ2-7, is DVKVTQSSRYLVKRTGEKVFLECVQDMDHENMFWYRQDPGLGLRLIYFSYDVKMKEKGDIPEGYSVSREKKERFSLILESASTNQTSMYLCASGRGDGLAGGREQYFGPGTRLTVT.

The gene calls are TRBV5-5 and TRBJ2-5; TRBD2 aligns across 9 bases. CDR1 and CDR2 (germline): SGHKS, YYEKEE (reference sequence). The ends lost 1 base at V and 5 bases at J; junction bases unmatched: 12. CDR3 length: 17 amino acids. In DNA form, the CDR3 reads TGTGCCAGCAGCTTGAGCGGTCGCGGGAGGGCCCGGGAGACCCAGTACTTC. Translating it yields CASSLSGRGRARETQYF. Drawing the rest from reference TRBV5-5 and TRBJ2-5, the complete variable domain is DAGVTQSPTHLIKTRGQQVTLRCSPISGHKSVSWYQQVLGQGPQFIFQYYEKEERGRGNFPDRFSARQFPNYSSELNVNALLLGDSALYLCASSLSGRGRARETQYFGPGTRLLVL.

The V gene is TRBV28, the J gene TRBJ1-5; TRBD1 matches 10 bases. This CDR3 has 15 residues. The V gene end was trimmed by 7 bases and the J gene end by 3 bases; junction bases not matched to a gene: 6. Germline-derived CDR1 and CDR2 are MDHEN and SYDVKM. The CDR3 protein is CASIIDRGLNQPQHF. CDR3 nucleotide sequence: TGTGCCAGCATCATCGACAGGGGGCTCAATCAGCCCCAGCATTTT.

This chain joins TRBV29-1 and TRBJ2-1; TRBD2 matches 12 bases. Germline V gene data show CDR1 as SQVTM and CDR2 as ANQGSEA. V lost 7 bases to trimming and J lost 10 bases; unmatched junction nucleotides: 5. The CDR3 length is 12 residues. The CDR3 DNA reads TGCAGCGCCCCCCTAGCGGGAGGGGAGCAGTTCTTC. Its protein is CSAPLAGGEQFF.

The chain couples TRBV12-3 or TRBV12-4 to TRBJ2-3; weak D call: TRBD2 (6 bases). The V end lost 3 bases, the J end lost 8 bases, and 12 bases lay between the germline ends. CDR3 size: 13 residues. The CDR3 sequence is CASSFGGTGTQYF. The CDR3 DNA is TGTGCCAGCAGTTTCGGGGGAACCGGTACGCAGTATTTT.

V usage is TRBV7-9 and J usage is TRBJ2-2, with TRBD1 matching 11 bases. The CDR3 is 15 residues long. From germline, CDR1 is SEHNR and CDR2 FQNEAQ (reference sequence). With V trimmed by 4 bases and J by 7 bases, 5 bases remained unmatched. CDR3 nucleotides: TGTGCCAGCAGCTGGGGACAGGGGGGCCTCGGGGAGCTGTTTTTT. It specifies CASSWGQGGLGELFF.

The V gene is TRBV7-2, the J gene TRBJ2-1, with D unclear. The germline V and J ends were trimmed by 0 bases and 5 bases, with 8 bases remaining between them. The germline V gene encodes CDR1 SGHTA and CDR2 FQGNSA. CDR3 size: 14 residues. CDR3 sequence: CASSLARSDNEQFF. Written as DNA, the CDR3 is TGTGCCAGCAGCTTAGCCCGCAGTGACAATGAGCAGTTCTTC.

The chain employs TRBV29-1 and TRBJ2-5; 7 nucleotides match TRBD2. Germline V gene data show CDR1 as SQVTM and CDR2 as ANQGSEA. The CDR3 is 15 residues long. V lost 6 bases and J lost 5; bases outside the gene matches: 15. The CDR3 is CSVQRGFQGPETQYF. The CDR3 DNA reads as TGCAGCGTCCAGCGGGGTTTTCAGGGCCCCGAGACCCAGTACTTC. The variable domain in full, completed from reference TRBV29-1 and TRBJ2-5, reads SAVISQKPSRDICQRGTSLTIQCQVDSQVTMMFWYRQQPGQSLTLIATANQGSEATYESGFVIDKFPISRPNLTFSTLTVSNMSPEDSSIYLCSVQRGFQGPETQYFGPGTRLLVL.

The rearrangement uses TRBV3-1 (or the pseudogene TRBV3-2) and TRBJ2-7; D possibly corresponds to TRBD2 (6 bases). Trimming removed 4 bases at V and 5 bases at J, with 15 bases between. This CDR3 region has 14 residues. CDR1 and CDR2 (germline): LGHDT, YNNKEL (reference sequence). CDR3 region: CASSLLEGRNEQYF. The CDR3 region has the DNA TGTGCCAGCAGCCTTCTGGAGGGTCGGAACGAGCAGTACTTC.

The V call is TRBV6-1, the J call TRBJ2-7; 9 positions agree with TRBD1. The germline V gene encodes CDR1 MNHNS and CDR2 SASEGT. The ends lost 0 bases at V and 3 bases at J; junction bases unmatched: 6. CDR3 length equals 16 residues. Here the CDR3 reads CASSEAWPGQGYEQYV. The DNA for the CDR3 is TGTGCCAGCAGTGAAGCGTGGCCGGGACAGGGCTACGAGCAGTACGTC.

V is TRBV11-2 and J is TRBJ2-3; D unclear. Germline CDR1 and CDR2: SGHAT and FQNNGV. Trimming took 6 bases from V and 0 from J, leaving 16 bases between them. The CDR3 has 16 amino acids. In DNA, the CDR3 is TGTGCCAGCAGAGCTTTCCCACTAACTAGCACAGATACGCAGTATTTT. Translating gives CASRAFPLTSTDTQYF.

This chain connects TRBV28 to TRBJ2-7, with TRBD2 matching over 7 bases. The germline gives CDR1 MDHEN, CDR2 SYDVKM. The V segment lost 6 bases and the J segment 3 bases; nucleotides outside the gene matches: 8. The CDR3 covers 14 residues. The CDR3 reads CASSPGGSVYEQYF. In DNA form, the CDR3 reads TGTGCCAGCAGCCCCGGGGGGAGCGTCTACGAGCAGTACTTC.

This clone was counted only a few times. This chain joins TRBV7-9 and TRBJ1-5; the D gene is possibly TRBD1 (5 bases). Germline V gene lookup returns CDR1 SEHNR and CDR2 FQNEAQ (reference sequence). The length of the CDR3 is 14 residues. V was pared by 5 bases and J by 5 bases, with 13 bases between. Here the CDR3 reads CASSTLEGDQPQHF. The CDR3 DNA reads as TGTGCCAGCAGCACCTTGGAAGGGGATCAGCCCCAGCATTTT. The whole variable domain, remainder taken from reference TRBV7-9 and TRBJ1-5, is DTGVSQNPRHKITKRGQNVTFRCDPISEHNRLYWYRQTLGQGPEFLTYFQNEAQLEKSRLLSDRFSAERPKGSFSTLEIQRTEQGDSAMYLCASSTLEGDQPQHFGDGTRLSIL.

V usage is TRBV2 and J usage is TRBJ2-2; 13 bases fit TRBD2. Germline V lookup: CDR1 SNHLY, CDR2 FYNNEI. Unmatched junction bases numbered 5, after V lost 10 bases and J lost 6 bases. The CDR3 covers 14 residues. CDR3 loop: CATRTSGSPGELFF. CDR3 in DNA: TGTGCCACCAGGACTAGCGGGAGCCCCGGGGAGCTGTTTTTT.

J is TRBJ2-2 and V is TRBV7-6; D is uncertain. V lost 0 bases and J lost 6, with 11 bases in between. The CDR3 spans 15 residues. CDR1 and CDR2 from the germline V gene are SGHVS and FNYEAQ. As DNA, the CDR3 is TGTGCCAGCAGCTTAGCGAGAGGTGGTGCCGGGGAGCTGTTTTTT. Amino acids: CASSLARGGAGELFF.

The count of this clone is one. This chain uses TRBV5-1 with TRBJ2-2; the D gene is possibly TRBD1 (6 bases). The V gene lost 4 bases and the J gene lost 5 bases, with 15 bases spanning the gap. The CDR3 totals 15 residues. In germline, CDR1 is SGHRS, CDR2 YFSETQ. The DNA of the CDR3 is TGCGCCAGCAGCGAAACAGGGCTCGAGACCGGGGAGCTGTTTTTT. Translation: CASSETGLETGELFF.

V gene TRBV7-2 combines with J gene TRBJ2-5; TRBD1 aligns across 7 bases. Germline V CDR1 and CDR2: SGHTA, FQGNSA. The ends lost 3 bases at V and 2 bases at J; junction bases unmatched: 6. This CDR3 has 15 amino acids. The CDR3 region has the DNA TGTGCCAGCAGCTTTTGGGGACAGCCTCAAGAGACCCAGTACTTC. It specifies CASSFWGQPQETQYF.

V usage is TRBV5-4 and J usage is TRBJ2-2, with a possible D match to TRBD1 (5 bases). In germline, CDR1 is SGHNT, CDR2 YYREEE (reference sequence). The V end was cut by 4 bases, the J end by 5 bases, with 12 bases between. CDR3 length equals 14 residues. In DNA form, the CDR3 reads TGTGCCAGCAGCCGCACCAGGGATACCGGGGAGCTGTTTTTT. Amino acid sequence: CASSRTRDTGELFF.

The chain joins TRBV3-1 (or the pseudogene TRBV3-2) to TRBJ1-2; 7 bases fit TRBD1. Unmatched junction bases numbered 9, after V lost 4 bases and J lost 4 bases. CDR1 and CDR2 (germline): LGHDT, YNNKEL (reference sequence). CDR3 length: 15 amino acids. The CDR3 nucleotides are TGTGCCAGCAGCCCTCTCGACAGGGTTGGCTATGGCTACACCTTC. Amino acids: CASSPLDRVGYGYTF.

The gene calls are TRBV6-5 and TRBJ2-7, with 10 bases that match TRBD1. After removal of 4 bases from V and 6 bases from J, the junction contained 6 bases not matched to a gene. The germline CDR1 and CDR2 sequences are MNHEY and SVGAGI. The CDR3 length is 14 residues. The CDR3 DNA follows: TGTGCCAGCAGTTCGGGGACAGGGGCCCTCGAGCAGTACTTC. Amino acid sequence: CASSSGTGALEQYF.

The genes are TRBV7-2 and TRBJ1-3, with TRBD1 matching 10 bases. Germline V gene data show CDR1 as SGHTA and CDR2 as FQGNSA. The CDR3 spans 17 residues. V lost 3 bases and J lost 1; bases outside the gene matches: 6. Here the CDR3 DNA reads TGTGCCAGCAGCTTGGGGGGACAGGGGAAGTCTGGAAACACCATATATTTT. It encodes CASSLGGQGKSGNTIYF.

The chain couples TRBV5-1 to TRBJ1-1; no firm D call. With 0 bases removed from V and 1 base from J, the gap between germline ends came to 10 bases. The CDR3 runs to 15 residues. The germline V gene has CDR1 SGHRS and CDR2 YFSETQ. The CDR3 bases are TGCGCCAGCAGCTTGGAAGACCGGAGGAACACTGAAGCTTTCTTT. Encoded protein: CASSLEDRRNTEAFF.

The genes are TRBV6-2 or TRBV6-3 and TRBJ2-1, with D uncertain. This CDR3 region has 12 residues. Trimming pared 1 base from V and 7 bases from J, leaving 5 bases between. Germline loops: CDR1 MNHEY, CDR2 SVGEGT. The DNA for the CDR3 is TGTGCCAGCAGTTACTTAGAAAATGAGCAGTTCTTC. Translating it yields CASSYLENEQFF.

About this clone itself: Other DNA sequences in the same sample also yield this CDR3. This rearrangement joins TRBV5-1 to TRBJ1-1; D gene uncertain. The germline V gene has CDR1 SGHRS and CDR2 YFSETQ. V dropped 2 bases and J dropped 0 bases, with 14 bases sitting between them. CDR3 size: 16 residues. CDR3 DNA: TGCGCCAGCAGCTTTGGGCAGCTGGAAATGAACACTGAAGCTTTCTTT. This encodes CASSFGQLEMNTEAFF.

CDR3 nucleotides: TGTGCCAGCAGTTCCTCTTACTACGAGCAGTACGTC. Translating gives CASSSSYYEQYV. This chain uses TRBV28 with TRBJ2-7; D remains ambiguous. The germline V and J ends were trimmed by 4 bases and 3 bases, with 7 bases remaining between them. Per germline, CDR1 MDHEN and CDR2 SYDVKM. The CDR3 has 12 residues.

The CDR3 DNA follows: TGCAGTGCCAGTACAGGGAAAAACGAGCAGTACTTC. The encoded protein is CSASTGKNEQYF. This sequence joins TRBV20-1 and TRBJ2-7; D is possibly TRBD1 (6 bases). CDR1 and CDR2 from the germline V gene are DFQATT and SNEGSKA (reference sequence). The CDR3 is made up of 12 amino acids. Trimming removed 6 bases at V and 5 bases at J, with 14 bases between.

The chain has TRBV5-1 and TRBJ2-3; no clear D gene. Per germline, CDR1 SGHRS and CDR2 YFSETQ. V lost 4 bases, J lost 6 bases, and 12 bases lay in between. The CDR3 has 13 residues. The CDR3 protein is CASSLQIRDTQYF. The CDR3 region has the DNA TGCGCCAGCAGCCTCCAAATCCGGGATACGCAGTATTTT.

This chain links TRBV3-1 (or the pseudogene TRBV3-2) with TRBJ1-1; no definite D call. This CDR3 spans 13 amino acids. CDR1 and CDR2 from the germline V gene are LGHDT and YNNKEL (reference sequence). Trimming stripped 2 bases from V and 1 base from J, with 5 bases between. The CDR3 DNA sequence: TGTGCCAGCAGCCAAACAGCGAACACTGAAGCTTTCTTT. Translation gives CASSQTANTEAFF.

The CDR3 loop reads CASSFLAGEDTQYF. The DNA of the CDR3 is TGTGCCAGCAGCTTCTTAGCGGGAGAAGATACGCAGTATTTT. The chain is built from TRBV5-4 and TRBJ2-3; 9 nucleotides align to TRBD2. The junction had 3 bases not matched to a gene; V was cut back by 2 bases and J by 5 bases. The CDR3 covers 14 residues. In germline, CDR1 is SGHNT, CDR2 YYREEE (reference sequence).